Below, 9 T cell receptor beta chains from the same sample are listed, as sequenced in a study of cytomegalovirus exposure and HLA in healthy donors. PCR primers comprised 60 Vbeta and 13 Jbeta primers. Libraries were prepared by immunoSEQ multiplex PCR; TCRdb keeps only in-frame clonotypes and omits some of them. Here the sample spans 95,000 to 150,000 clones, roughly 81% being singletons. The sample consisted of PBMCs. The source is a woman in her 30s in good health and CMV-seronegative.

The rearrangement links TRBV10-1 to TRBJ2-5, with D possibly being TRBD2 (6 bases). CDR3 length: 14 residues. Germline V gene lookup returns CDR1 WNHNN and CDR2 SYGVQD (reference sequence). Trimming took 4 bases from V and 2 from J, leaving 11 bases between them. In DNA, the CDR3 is TGCGCCAGCAGTGCCGGGGGAAGTCAAGAGACCCAGTACTTC. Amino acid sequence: CASSAGGSQETQYF.

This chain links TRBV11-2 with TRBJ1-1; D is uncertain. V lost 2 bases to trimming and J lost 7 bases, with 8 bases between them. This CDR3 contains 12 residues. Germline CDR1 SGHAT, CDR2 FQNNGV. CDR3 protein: CASSLIGVEAFF. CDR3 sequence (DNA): TGTGCCAGCAGCTTAATCGGGGTTGAAGCTTTCTTT.

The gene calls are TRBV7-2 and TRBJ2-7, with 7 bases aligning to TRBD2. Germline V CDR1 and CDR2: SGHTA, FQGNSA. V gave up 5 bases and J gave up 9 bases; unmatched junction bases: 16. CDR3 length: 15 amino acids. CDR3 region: CASSKMRGIYERQYF. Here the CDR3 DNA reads TGTGCCAGCAGCAAAATGCGGGGGATCTACGAGCGGCAGTACTTC.

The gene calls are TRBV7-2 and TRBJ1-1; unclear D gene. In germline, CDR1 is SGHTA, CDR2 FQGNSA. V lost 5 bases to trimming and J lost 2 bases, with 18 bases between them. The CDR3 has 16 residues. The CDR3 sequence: CASSHGYRGINTEAFF. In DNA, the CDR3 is TGTGCCAGCAGCCACGGATACAGAGGGATTAACACTGAAGCTTTCTTT. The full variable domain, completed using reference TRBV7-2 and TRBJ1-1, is GAGVSQSPSNKVTEKGKDVELRCDPISGHTALYWYRQSLGQGLEFLIYFQGNSAPDKSGLPSDRFSAERTGGSVSTLTIQRTQQEDSAVYLCASSHGYRGINTEAFFGQGTRLTVV.

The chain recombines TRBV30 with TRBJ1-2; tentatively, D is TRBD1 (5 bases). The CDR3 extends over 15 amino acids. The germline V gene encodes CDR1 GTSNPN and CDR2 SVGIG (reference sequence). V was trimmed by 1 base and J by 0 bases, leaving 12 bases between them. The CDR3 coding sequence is TGTGCCTGGAGTGCAAACAGGCGAGCTAACTATGGCTACACCTTC. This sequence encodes CAWSANRRANYGYTF.

CDR3: CASSLSALGVFF. The DNA for the CDR3 is TGTGCCAGCAGCCTATCAGCCCTCGGGGTTTTCTTT. The V gene is TRBV11-2, the J gene TRBJ1-1; D not certain. Germline CDR1 is SGHAT and CDR2 is FQNNGV. This CDR3 spans 12 amino acids. The V end was cut by 5 bases, the J end by 13 bases, with 17 bases between.

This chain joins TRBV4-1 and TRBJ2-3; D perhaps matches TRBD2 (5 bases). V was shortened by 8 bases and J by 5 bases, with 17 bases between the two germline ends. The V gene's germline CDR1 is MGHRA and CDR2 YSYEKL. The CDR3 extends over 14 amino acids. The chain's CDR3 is CASLGGSAQDTQYF. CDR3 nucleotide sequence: TGCGCCAGCCTCGGTGGGAGTGCGCAAGATACGCAGTATTTT.

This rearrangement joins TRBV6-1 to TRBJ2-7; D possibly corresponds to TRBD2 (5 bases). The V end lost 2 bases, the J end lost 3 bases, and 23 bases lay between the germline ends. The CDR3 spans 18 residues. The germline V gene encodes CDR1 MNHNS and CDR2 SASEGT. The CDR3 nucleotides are TGTGCCAGCAGTGAACGAATAGGTTCGGGATTCAGATTCTACGAGCAGTACTTC. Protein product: CASSERIGSGFRFYEQYF.

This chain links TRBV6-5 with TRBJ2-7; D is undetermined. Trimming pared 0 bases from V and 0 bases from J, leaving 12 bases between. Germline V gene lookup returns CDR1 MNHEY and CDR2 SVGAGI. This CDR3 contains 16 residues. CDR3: CASSYSPPPGSYEQYF. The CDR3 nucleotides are TGTGCCAGCAGTTACTCTCCGCCACCGGGCTCCTACGAGCAGTACTTC.